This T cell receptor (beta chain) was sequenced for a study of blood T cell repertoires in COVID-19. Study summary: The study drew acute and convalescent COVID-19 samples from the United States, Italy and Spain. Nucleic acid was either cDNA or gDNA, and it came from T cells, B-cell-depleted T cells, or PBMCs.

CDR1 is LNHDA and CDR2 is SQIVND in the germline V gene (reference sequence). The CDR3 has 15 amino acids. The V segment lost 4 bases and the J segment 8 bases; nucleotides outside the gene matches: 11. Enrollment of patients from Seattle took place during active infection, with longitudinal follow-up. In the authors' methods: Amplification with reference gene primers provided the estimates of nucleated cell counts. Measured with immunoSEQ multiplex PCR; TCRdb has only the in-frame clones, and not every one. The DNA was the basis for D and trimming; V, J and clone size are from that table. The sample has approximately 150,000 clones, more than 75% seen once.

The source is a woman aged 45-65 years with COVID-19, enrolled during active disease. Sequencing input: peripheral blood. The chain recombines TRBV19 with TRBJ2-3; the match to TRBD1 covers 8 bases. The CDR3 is CASSKQGAGRGTQYF. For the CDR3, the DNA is TGTGCCAGTAGTAAGCAGGGGGCCGGGCGAGGTACGCAGTATTTT.